This T cell receptor (beta chain) emerged from a study of neoadjuvant anti-PD-1 for oral cavity cancer. Study in general: Before surgery, most patients got three to four biweekly 3 mg/kg nivolumab doses. Patients without progression received a fourth nivolumab dose around day 43, then surgical resection on days 50-56.

Whole-study results and caveats: Larger post-treatment preexisting tumor clones tracked with greater tumor shrinkage.

Germline V lookup: CDR1 SGHAT, CDR2 FQNNGV. The germline V and J ends were trimmed by 5 bases and 0 bases, with 20 bases remaining between them. The CDR3 totals 18 residues. The protocol was immunoSEQ multiplex PCR, while the TCRdb copy is restricted to in-frame clones and leaves out a portion. There are under 15,000 clones in the sample; roughly 60% occur only once, and over 6.5% lies in the top ten. Patients had newly diagnosed, untreated stage II-IVA oral cavity squamous cell carcinoma. On this clone itself: Its antigen is still unknown.

The clonotype comes from a person between 35 and 79 years old with oral cavity squamous cell carcinoma. The donor label of this sample is uncertain. Sequenced material: tumor tissue, taken before nivolumab (anti-PD-1) treatment. The chain links TRBV11-2 to TRBJ2-1; no clear D gene. CDR3 nucleotides: TGTGCCAGCAGCGAATTCCCGCTGGCGGAAAGCTCCTACAATGAGCAGTTCTTC. It translates to CASSEFPLAESSYNEQFF. Full variable domain (rest looked up from reference TRBV11-2 and TRBJ2-1): EAGVAQSPRYKIIEKRQSVAFWCNPISGHATLYWYQQILGQGPKLLIQFQNNGVVDDSQLPKDRFSAERLKGVDSTLKIQPAKLEDSAVYLCASSEFPLAESSYNEQFFGPGTRLTVL.